This T cell receptor beta chain originates from a study of blood T cell repertoires in COVID-19 (dated by TCRdb to 2018 to 2021). Broadly, across the study: Collaborator samples came from the United States, Italy and Spain and covered acute and convalescent phases of COVID-19. A freely available public database, intended as a resource for researchers studying the immune response to SARS-CoV-2, is where the repertoires were released. A de-identified subject ID, COVID-19 status, age in years and sex were almost always included in the sample metadata. Where available, HLA class I and class II types were taken from metadata supplied by the sample provider and were not determined by assay-based typing. The samples were drawn from the first 160 participants of the ongoing ImmuneRACE study and from roughly 1,300 subjects provided by 6 global collaborators. Subjects who had been exposed to COVID-19, were actively infected with it, or had recovered from it provided the deeply sampled blood TCRbeta repertoires that made up the dataset. The prospective study material was composed of cDNA or gDNA derived from T cells, B-cell-depleted T cells, or PBMCs. The paper's findings and limits, for the study overall: The quantity of clinical and demographic metadata differed by source and by participant and was supplied without curation.

Each collaborating institution followed its own protocols to collect whole blood in K2EDTA tubes. Collaborator samples were shipped for TCRbeta analysis as frozen whole blood, isolated PBMCs, or DNA extracted from either sample type. TCRbeta CDR3 regions were amplified from genomic DNA by means of the immunoSEQ Assay, a bias-controlled multiplex PCR. The source study handled its data this way. The number of nucleated cells in each sample was estimated by amplification of reference gene primers within the assay. To quantify the absolute abundance of each unique TCRbeta CDR3 rearrangement, sequence reads were collapsed and filtered. Productive Simpson clonality was computed per sample as the square root of Simpson's diversity index over productive rearrangements. TCRdb mirrors the immuneACCESS table, restricted to in-frame sequences. Some clones are absent from its copies; in checked studies, under half trace to an unresolved V gene, and the reason for the others is unknown. V, J and clone size derive from that table, while D and trimming were established from the DNA sequence. The sample table holds around 280,000 clones, of which around nine tenths were seen once. Of the sample, roughly 1.3% is held by the ten largest clones.

Points on this clone: No antigen is known for it. No much larger clonotype is one base removed from it; base qualities were not supplied.

Including cysteine and phenylalanine, the CDR3 has 15 amino acids. Only CDR3 DNA is held: 45 bases, read in frame from base 1. V is cut back by 4 bases and J by 4 bases, with 9 bases in the junction unmatched. As encoded in the germline V gene, CDR1 is MNHEY while CDR2 is SVGEGT. The chain links TRBV6-2 or TRBV6-3 with TRBJ1-1; TRBD1 aligns with 7 central bases. The sample comprised peripheral blood. This TCR was recovered from a man between 70 and 80 years old with acute or convalescent COVID-19. The DNA sequence follows: TGTGCCAGCAGTTCGTTGACAGGGTTGGGCACTGAAGCTTTCTTT. Protein translation: CASSSLTGLGTEAFF.